This T cell receptor (beta chain) is drawn from a study of blood T cell repertoires in COVID-19. Germline CDR1 and CDR2: LGHNA and YSLEER. This CDR3 contains 18 residues. Trimming cost V 0 bases and J 2 bases; bases outside gene matches: 7. The table came from immunoSEQ multiplex PCR; TCRdb's copy has only in-frame clones and leaves some out. The sample records around 500,000 clones, roughly 88% being singletons. Donors of Cohort 3 who recovered were those that had two negative PCRs, clearance, or symptom resolution. The source of this sequence is a woman between 40 and 50 years old who had recovered from COVID-19. The sequencing input was PBMCs or T cells enriched from blood (not recorded which). This sequence joins TRBV4-3 and TRBJ2-2; 9 bases align to TRBD2. The CDR3 is CASSQDSLAGLNTGELFF. The CDR3 DNA sequence: TGCGCCAGCAGCCAAGATAGTCTAGCGGGACTTAACACCGGGGAGCTGTTTTTT.